The 26 T cell receptor beta chains given below trace back to one sample, sequenced in a study of T-cell reconstitution after alpha-beta-depleted transplantation in children. Unique molecular identifiers featured in how the TCRbeta library was prepared. TCRdb itself ran the PCR reads through MiXCR, one entry per CDR3 protein. Of just over 950,000 distinct CDR3 sequences listed, less than 30% are singletons. The sequencing here drew on PBMCs, mostly from graft donor cells, taken 360 days after TCRalphabeta/CD19-depleted stem cell transplant. The receptors derive from a boy younger than two who had a stem cell transplant for SCID, so the T cells may come from the graft donor.

The chain combines TRBV28 with TRBJ1-1, with a weak D call TRBD1 (5 bases). V dropped 3 bases and J dropped 5 bases, with 16 bases sitting between them. This CDR3 spans 15 amino acids. Germline lookup yields CDR1 MDHEN and CDR2 SYDVKM. CDR3 loop: CASSFPREVETEAFF. The CDR3 coding sequence is TGTGCCAGCAGTTTCCCCAGGGAGGTAGAAACTGAAGCTTTCTTT.

The chain combines TRBV20-1 with TRBJ2-7, with D hard to call. This CDR3 region has 13 residues. Germline CDR1 reads DFQATT; CDR2 reads SNEGSKA (reference sequence). The V gene lost 3 bases and the J gene lost 3 bases, with 12 bases spanning the gap. This CDR3 is CSASPFTDYEQYF. For the CDR3, the DNA is TGCAGTGCTAGCCCGTTCACGGACTACGAGCAGTACTTC.

This chain uses TRBV3-1 with TRBJ2-7; 9 bases align to TRBD1. This CDR3 has 14 amino acids. J lost 3 bases, V lost 3 bases, and 3 bases had no gene match. Looked up from germline, CDR1 is LGHDT and CDR2 is YNNKEL (reference sequence). The CDR3, as DNA: TGTGCCAGCAGCCATGGGACAGGGATCTACGAGCAGTACTTC. Translation: CASSHGTGIYEQYF.

The table lists this clonotype with a few counts. The chain combines TRBV12-3 or TRBV12-4 with TRBJ2-1; 11 nucleotides align to TRBD2. V dropped 7 bases and J dropped 15; count of bases not matched to a gene: 20. The CDR3 is 16 residues long. The CDR3 DNA sequence: TGTGCCAGCACCGGCCCATTGGGACTAGCGGCAACCCCGCGGTTCTTC. The encoded protein is CASTGPLGLAATPRFF.

This clonotype was seen a few times. This chain links TRBV20-1 with TRBJ2-7; possible D gene TRBD1, 5 bases. Germline assignment: CDR1 DFQATT and CDR2 SNEGSKA (reference sequence). Trimming left V 2 bases short and J 3 bases short, with 14 bases between. The CDR3 spans 14 residues. CDR3 sequence: CSARQGSRFYEQYF. The CDR3 DNA sequence: TGCAGTGCTAGACAGGGATCGAGGTTCTACGAGCAGTACTTC.

This clonotype has at least ten counts. At one end, the junction sequence differs from germline, possibly due to a read error. J is TRBJ2-3 and V is TRBV5-1; no firm D call. The CDR3 sequence is 13 residues long. CDR1 and CDR2 from the germline V gene are SGHRS and YFSETQ. The CDR3 here is CASSFGDTDTQYF. The CDR3 coding sequence is TGTGCCAGCAGTTTTGGGGACACAGATACGCAGTATTTT.

This clonotype was recorded a few times. The rearrangement links TRBV2 to TRBJ2-1; 9 bases agree with TRBD2. V was pared by 4 bases and J by 7 bases, with 8 bases of the junction left unmatched. Germline CDR1 reads SNHLY; CDR2 reads FYNNEI. The CDR3 is made up of 15 amino acids. This CDR3 reads CASSVWRGGPNEQFF. CDR3 DNA: TGTGCCAGCAGTGTCTGGCGGGGGGGCCCTAATGAGCAGTTCTTC.

This clonotype was recorded a few times. The chain couples TRBV20-1 to TRBJ2-7, with 13 bases that match TRBD2. With V trimmed by 1 base and J by 5 bases, 14 bases remained unmatched. CDR1 is DFQATT and CDR2 is SNEGSKA in the germline V gene (reference sequence). The CDR3 length is 18 residues. In DNA form, the CDR3 reads TGCAGTGCTAGAGCCCCCCGAGGACTAGCGGGGGCCAGGGACGAGCAGTACTTC. It translates to CSARAPRGLAGARDEQYF.

V gene TRBV29-1 combines with J gene TRBJ2-7, with 9 bases lining up with TRBD1. Losses at the gene ends were 3 bases for V and 3 bases for J; bases not matched to a gene: 12. The CDR3 covers 16 residues. CDR1 SQVTM and CDR2 ANQGSEA come from the germline V gene. The CDR3: CSVESRGTGFGYEQYF. In nucleotides, the CDR3 is TGCAGCGTTGAGTCGAGGGGGACAGGGTTCGGCTACGAGCAGTACTTC.

This clonotype was seen more than once but under ten times. The genes are TRBV5-1 and TRBJ2-1; 10 bases match TRBD2. The CDR3 sequence is 15 residues long. Germline CDR1 and CDR2: SGHRS and YFSETQ. After removal of 4 bases from V and 9 bases from J, the junction contained 10 bases not matched to a gene. This chain's CDR3 is CASSMLAGASGEQFF. The CDR3 bases are TGCGCCAGCAGCATGCTAGCGGGGGCCTCGGGTGAGCAGTTCTTC.

V is TRBV20-1 and J is TRBJ1-1; TRBD1 might be the D (6 bases). CDR1 DFQATT and CDR2 SNEGSKA come from the germline V gene (reference sequence). This CDR3 is 13 amino acids long. V gave up 2 bases and J gave up 2 bases, with 9 bases separating them. The CDR3 reads CSARRQVNTEAFF. The CDR3 bases are TGCAGTGCTAGAAGACAGGTCAACACTGAAGCTTTCTTT.

The chain recombines TRBV2 with TRBJ1-4; no definite D call. The CDR3 length is 11 residues. Germline V gene data show CDR1 as SNHLY and CDR2 as FYNNEI. Trimming took off 11 bases at V and 3 bases at J, with 7 bases between the two ends. The CDR3 nucleotides are TGTGCCGGGGAATCTAATGAAAAACTGTTTTTT. As protein: CAGESNEKLFF. Drawing the rest from reference TRBV2 and TRBJ1-4, the complete variable domain is EPEVTQTPSHQVTQMGQEVILRCVPISNHLYFYWYRQILGQKVEFLVSFYNNEISEKSEIFDDQFSVERPDGSNFTLKIRSTKLEDSAMYFCAGESNEKLFFGSGTQLSVL.

This clonotype was counted only a few times. V usage is TRBV12-3 or TRBV12-4 and J usage is TRBJ1-1; the D is unclear. The CDR3 spans 12 residues. V was trimmed by 3 bases and J by 8 bases, leaving 10 bases between them. The CDR3 DNA is TGTGCCAGCAGTTTCAACGTGCCCGAAGCTTTCTTT. Translating it yields CASSFNVPEAFF.

The chain recombines TRBV20-1 with TRBJ2-3; TRBD1 matches at 7 bases. Trimming cost V 3 bases and J 5 bases; bases outside gene matches: 8. CDR1 DFQATT and CDR2 SNEGSKA come from the germline V gene (reference sequence). This CDR3 comprises 14 residues. CDR3 in DNA: TGCAGTGCTAGGGGTAGGGGGCGAGGAGATACGCAGTATTTT. Protein: CSARGRGRGDTQYF.

A note on this clonotype: Here the CDR3 omits its conserved ending phenylalanine or tryptophan, so a read error is the likely source. This chain links TRBV15 with TRBJ2-2; D unresolved. In germline, CDR1 is LNHNV, CDR2 YYDKDF (reference sequence). Trimming cost V 1 base and J 7 bases, with 7 bases left between them. CDR3 size: 13 residues. This CDR3 reads CATSRAANGELFS. The CDR3 DNA sequence: TGTGCCACCAGCAGAGCGGCTAACGGGGAGCTGTTTTCT.

Only a few counts were recorded for this clonotype. The chain links TRBV5-1 to TRBJ2-6; perhaps TRBD1 as D (5 bases). This CDR3 is built from 18 residues. CDR1 SGHRS and CDR2 YFSETQ come from the germline V gene. Trimming removed 6 bases at V and 0 bases at J, with 19 bases between. CDR3 in amino acids: CASTMGDSLISGANVLTF. The CDR3 DNA reads TGCGCCAGCACGATGGGTGACAGCCTAATCTCTGGGGCCAACGTCCTGACTTTC. The entire variable domain, with the rest obtained from reference TRBV5-1 and TRBJ2-6, is as follows: KAGVTQTPRYLIKTRGQQVTLSCSPISGHRSVSWYQQTPGQGLQFLFEYFSETQRNKGNFPGRFSGRQFSNSRSEMNVSTLELGDSALYLCASTMGDSLISGANVLTFGAGSRLTVL.

This chain joins TRBV12-3 or TRBV12-4 and TRBJ1-5; TRBD1 is a possible D gene (5 bases). V lost 4 bases, J lost 5 bases, and 15 bases lay in between. The CDR3 extends over 15 amino acids. The CDR3 DNA reads as TGTGCCAGCAGTTCCCGGGCCGGGGGGGATCAGCCCCAGCATTTT. Protein: CASSSRAGGDQPQHF.

In this sample, this clonotype turned up a few times. The V gene is TRBV20-1, the J gene TRBJ2-7; no definite D call. Germline CDR1 reads DFQATT; CDR2 reads SNEGSKA (reference sequence). With 0 bases removed from V and 6 bases from J, the gap between germline ends came to 6 bases. This CDR3 comprises 11 residues. The CDR3 loop is CSARDGSEQYF. CDR3 in DNA: TGCAGTGCTAGAGATGGAAGCGAGCAGTACTTC.

The count of this clonotype is one. The chain employs TRBV28 and TRBJ1-5; D is unresolved. V dropped 6 bases and J dropped 2 bases, with 14 bases sitting between them. The CDR3 consists of 15 residues. The germline V gene has CDR1 MDHEN and CDR2 SYDVKM. The CDR3 sequence: CASSSPTPRNQPQHF. CDR3 sequence (DNA): TGTGCCAGCAGCTCACCAACTCCGCGCAATCAGCCCCAGCATTTT.

The J gene is TRBJ1-4, the V gene TRBV5-5; D not certain. Trimming removed 4 bases from V and 3 bases from J, with 10 bases in between. Germline CDR1 reads SGHKS; CDR2 reads YYEKEE (reference sequence). This CDR3 comprises 14 residues. The CDR3 DNA reads as TGTGCCAGCAGCCTCGGAGGGCCTAATGAAAAACTGTTTTTT. Translation gives CASSLGGPNEKLFF.

This clonotype was observed a few times. CDR3 region: CASSLAVNSGGSQYF. Written as DNA, the CDR3 is TGTGCCAGCAGCTTAGCCGTGAATAGCGGGGGCTCGCAGTACTTC. This chain connects TRBV7-2 to TRBJ2-7; TRBD2 matches 9 bases. The CDR3 loop spans 15 amino acids. The V and J ends lost 0 bases and 9 bases, in that order; junction bases with no gene match: 9. CDR1 SGHTA and CDR2 FQGNSA come from the germline V gene.

This clonotype was found a few times. V and J are TRBV5-5 and TRBJ1-4; the D is unclear. Germline loops: CDR1 SGHKS, CDR2 YYEKEE (reference sequence). The CDR3 is made up of 14 amino acids. Trimming pared 4 bases from V and 3 bases from J, leaving 10 bases between. The CDR3 region is CASSPMHANEKLFF. The CDR3 DNA is TGTGCCAGCAGCCCGATGCATGCTAATGAAAAACTGTTTTTT.

The chain combines TRBV4-3 with TRBJ1-3; D gene unclear. The CDR3 spans 15 residues. The germline V gene has CDR1 LGHNA and CDR2 YSLEER. V lost 0 bases to trimming and J lost 5 bases, with 11 bases between them. CDR3 loop: CASSQDITARNTIYF. The DNA of the CDR3 is TGCGCCAGCAGCCAAGATATAACAGCTCGAAACACCATATATTTT.

The chain has TRBV6-5 and TRBJ1-1, with 7 bases matching TRBD1. This CDR3 comprises 13 residues. Unmatched junction bases numbered 1, after V lost 2 bases and J lost 4 bases. CDR1 is MNHEY and CDR2 is SVGAGI in the germline V gene. The CDR3 sequence is CASSYGQVTEAFF. DNA of the CDR3: TGTGCCAGCAGTTACGGACAGGTCACTGAAGCTTTCTTT.

This clonotype is a singleton in its sample. The V and J genes are TRBV6-2 or TRBV6-3 and TRBJ1-5, with 8 bases lining up with TRBD1. The V gene's germline CDR1 is MNHEY and CDR2 SVGEGT. The CDR3 sequence is 16 residues long. Unmatched junction bases numbered 9, after V lost 8 bases and J lost 0 bases. CDR3 DNA sequence: TGTGCCAGCGACCGGACAGGGCCTTATAGCAATCAGCCCCAGCATTTT. Translated: CASDRTGPYSNQPQHF.

This clonotype occurred a few times. V and J are TRBV20-1 and TRBJ2-7; 9 bases are shared with TRBD2. V was pared by 6 bases and J by 5 bases, with 2 bases of the junction left unmatched. The germline gives CDR1 DFQATT, CDR2 SNEGSKA (reference sequence). CDR3 size: 11 residues. CDR3 nucleotide sequence: TGCAGTGCAGGCGGGGGGGACGAGCAGTACTTC. It encodes CSAGGGDEQYF.